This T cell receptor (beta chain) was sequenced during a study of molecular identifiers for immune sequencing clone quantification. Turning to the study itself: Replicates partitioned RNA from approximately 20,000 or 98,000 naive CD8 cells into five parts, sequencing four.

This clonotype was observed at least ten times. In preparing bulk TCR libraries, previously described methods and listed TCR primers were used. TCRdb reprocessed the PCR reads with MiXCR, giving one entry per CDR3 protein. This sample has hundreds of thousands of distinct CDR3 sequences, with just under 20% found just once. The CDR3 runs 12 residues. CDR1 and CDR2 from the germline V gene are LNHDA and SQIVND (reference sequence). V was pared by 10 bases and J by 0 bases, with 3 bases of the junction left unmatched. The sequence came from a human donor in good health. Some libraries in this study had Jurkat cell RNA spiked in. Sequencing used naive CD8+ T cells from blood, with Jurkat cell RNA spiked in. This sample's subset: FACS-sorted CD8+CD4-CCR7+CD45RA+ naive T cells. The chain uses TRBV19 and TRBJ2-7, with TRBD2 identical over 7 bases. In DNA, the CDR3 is TGTGCCACCAGGGACTACTCCTACGAGCAGTACTTC. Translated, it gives CATRDYSYEQYF. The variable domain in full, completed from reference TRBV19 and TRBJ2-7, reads DGGITQSPKYLFRKEGQNVTLSCEQNLNHDAMYWYRQDPGQGLRLIYYSQIVNDFQKGDIAEGYSVSREKKESFPLTVTSAQKNPTAFYLCATRDYSYEQYFGPGTRLTVT.